The sequence of this T cell receptor (beta chain) was determined in a study of OX40 agonist ivuxolimab in advanced cancers. The overall study: Hepatocellular carcinoma, melanoma, renal cell or head and neck cancer affected the dose-escalation patients.

Prior autoimmune disease or systemic immunosuppression barred patients. Points on this clone: Its specificity is not known.

Produced via immunoSEQ multiplex PCR; TCRdb's table is partial and in-frame only. Among over 60,000 clones listed, around 90% were seen once. Study results and limitations: It was also the case that some nonresponders had low normalized T-cell clonal expansion.

This clonotype was sampled from an adult with an advanced solid tumor such as melanoma, head and neck, liver or kidney cancer. This specimen consisted of CD4+ or CD8+ T cells sorted from blood, obtained in a trial of the OX40 agonist ivuxolimab.

The CDR3, as DNA: TGTGCCAGCAGTTTATTCCCTTCGAACACCGGGGAGCTGTTTTTT. Encoded protein: CASSLFPSNTGELFF. This chain connects TRBV27 to TRBJ2-2; D gene ambiguous. The germline V gene has CDR1 MNHEY and CDR2 SMNVEV (reference sequence). Trimming took off 1 base at V and 0 bases at J, with 6 bases between the two ends. This CDR3 contains 15 residues.